A single sample is the source of the 3 T cell receptor beta chains below, sequenced in a study of T cell repertoires in cytomegalovirus infection. TCRdb re-called the reads through MiXCR, storing one row per CDR3 protein. The sample consists of about 250,000 distinct CDR3 sequences, approximately 7% of them appearing once. The sequencing sample was made of PBMCs. The origin of the receptors is a human donor in good health (CMV status not recorded). Some clones in this sample may be carry-over from other donors' samples.

This clonotype occurred many times. The chain has TRBV10-3 and TRBJ1-1; D is undetermined. The germline CDR1 and CDR2 sequences are ENHRY and SYGVKD. V dropped 10 bases and J dropped 1 base, with 16 bases sitting between them. CDR3 length: 14 amino acids. The CDR3 loop is CATKGGGGNTEAFF. The CDR3 DNA is TGTGCCACCAAGGGAGGTGGTGGGAACACTGAAGCTTTCTTT.

At least ten counts were recorded for this clonotype. The V and J genes are TRBV11-2 and TRBJ2-7, with D tentatively TRBD2 (5 bases). V dropped 4 bases and J dropped 3 bases, with 10 bases sitting between them. Germline V gene sequence: CDR1 SGHAT, CDR2 FQNNGV. CDR3 length equals 13 residues. CDR3 sequence: CASSSGIYYEQYF. CDR3 in DNA: TGTGCCAGCAGCTCCGGGATTTACTACGAGCAGTACTTC.

This clonotype was detected many times. The chain combines TRBV7-2 with TRBJ2-7; the D gene is possibly TRBD1 (6 bases). V was trimmed by 4 bases and J by 0 bases, leaving 7 bases between them. Germline V gives CDR1 SGHTA, CDR2 FQGNSA. The CDR3 runs 13 residues. CDR3 nucleotide sequence: TGTGCCAGCAGCTGGGACACCTCCTACGAGCAGTACTTC. Translated: CASSWDTSYEQYF.